This T cell receptor beta chain was sequenced for a study of CD8 T cells in Susac syndrome. TCR beta sequencing covered blood CD8+ and CD4+ T cells. This CDR3 is built from 15 residues. V was shortened by 0 bases and J by 0 bases, with 7 bases between the two germline ends. Looked up from germline, CDR1 is SGDLS and CDR2 is YYNGEE. Random hexamers primed reverse transcription of about 0.45 to 1 ug RNA. TCRdb analysed the immunoSEQ multiplex PCR reads with MiXCR anew, one entry per CDR3 protein. The sample has about 180,000 distinct CDR3 sequences; just under 95% are singletons. The V gene is TRBV9, the J gene TRBJ1-3; D is unclear. This TCR was sampled from a human donor with Susac syndrome. Material for sequencing was CD4+ T cells from PBMCs. The CDR3 loop is CASSVGLNSGNTIYF. CDR3 DNA sequence: TGTGCCAGCAGCGTAGGTCTGAACTCTGGAAACACCATATATTTT.